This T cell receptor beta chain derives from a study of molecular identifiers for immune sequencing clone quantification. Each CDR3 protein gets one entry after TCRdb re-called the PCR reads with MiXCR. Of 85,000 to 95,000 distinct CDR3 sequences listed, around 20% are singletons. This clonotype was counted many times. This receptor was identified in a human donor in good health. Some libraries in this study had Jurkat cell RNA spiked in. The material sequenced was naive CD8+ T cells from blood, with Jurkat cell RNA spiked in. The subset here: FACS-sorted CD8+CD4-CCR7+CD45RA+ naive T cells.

The CDR3 here is CASSLPGLAGAQETQYF. CDR3 nucleotides: TGTGCCAGCAGCTTACCTGGACTAGCGGGGGCCCAAGAGACCCAGTACTTC. The gene calls are TRBV7-8 and TRBJ2-5, with 13 nucleotides matching TRBD2. CDR3 size: 17 residues. CDR1 and CDR2 (germline): SGHVS, FQNEAQ. V lost 2 bases to trimming and J lost 1 base; unmatched junction nucleotides: 4. The full variable domain, its missing parts supplied by reference TRBV7-8 and TRBJ2-5, is GAGVSQSPRYKVAKRGQDVALRCDPISGHVSLFWYQQALGQGPEFLTYFQNEAQLDKSGLPSDRFFAERPEGSVSTLKIQRTQQEDSAVYLCASSLPGLAGAQETQYFGPGTRLLVL.